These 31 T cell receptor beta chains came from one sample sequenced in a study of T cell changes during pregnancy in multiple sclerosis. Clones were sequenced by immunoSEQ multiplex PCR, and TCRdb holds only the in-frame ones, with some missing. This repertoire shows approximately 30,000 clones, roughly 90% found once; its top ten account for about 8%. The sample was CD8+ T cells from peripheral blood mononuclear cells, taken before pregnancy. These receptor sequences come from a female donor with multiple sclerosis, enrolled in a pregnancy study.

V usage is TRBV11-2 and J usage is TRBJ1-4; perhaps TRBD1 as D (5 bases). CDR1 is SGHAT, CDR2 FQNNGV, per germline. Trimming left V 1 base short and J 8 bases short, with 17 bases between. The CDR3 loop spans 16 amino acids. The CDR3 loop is CASSLAKQVAGEKLFF. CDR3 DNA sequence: TGTGCCAGCAGCTTAGCCAAACAGGTGGCGGGGGAAAAACTGTTTTTT.

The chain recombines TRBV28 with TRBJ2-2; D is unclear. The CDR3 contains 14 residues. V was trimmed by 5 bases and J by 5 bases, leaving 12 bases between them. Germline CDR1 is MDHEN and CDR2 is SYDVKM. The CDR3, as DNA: TGTGCCAGCAGTCTATTGAGCTCGACCGGGGAGCTGTTTTTT. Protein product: CASSLLSSTGELFF.

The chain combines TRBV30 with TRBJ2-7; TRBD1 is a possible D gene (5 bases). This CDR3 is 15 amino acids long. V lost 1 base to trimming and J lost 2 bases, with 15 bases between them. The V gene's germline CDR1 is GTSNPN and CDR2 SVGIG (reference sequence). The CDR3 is CAWSAIAQEAYEQYF. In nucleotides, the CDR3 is TGTGCCTGGAGTGCGATTGCACAGGAAGCCTACGAGCAGTACTTC.

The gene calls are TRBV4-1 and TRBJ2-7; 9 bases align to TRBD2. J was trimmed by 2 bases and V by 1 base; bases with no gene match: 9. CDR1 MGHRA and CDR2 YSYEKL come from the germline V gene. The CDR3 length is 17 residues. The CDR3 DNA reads TGCGCCAGCAGCCAAGCACTAGCGGGCTACAATCCCTACGAGCAGTACTTC. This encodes CASSQALAGYNPYEQYF.

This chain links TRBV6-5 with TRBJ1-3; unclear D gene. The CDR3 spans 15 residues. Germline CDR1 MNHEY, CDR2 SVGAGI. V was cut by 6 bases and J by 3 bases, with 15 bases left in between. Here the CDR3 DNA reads TGTGCCAGCAGCCGAAGTGAGGGCGGTGGAAACACCATATATTTT. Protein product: CASSRSEGGGNTIYF.

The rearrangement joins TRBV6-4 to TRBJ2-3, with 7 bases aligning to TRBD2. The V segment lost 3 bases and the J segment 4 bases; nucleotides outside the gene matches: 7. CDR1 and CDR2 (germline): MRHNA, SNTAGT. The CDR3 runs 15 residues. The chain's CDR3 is CASSEGSGAADTQYF. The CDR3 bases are TGTGCCAGCAGTGAAGGGAGCGGGGCCGCAGATACGCAGTATTTT.

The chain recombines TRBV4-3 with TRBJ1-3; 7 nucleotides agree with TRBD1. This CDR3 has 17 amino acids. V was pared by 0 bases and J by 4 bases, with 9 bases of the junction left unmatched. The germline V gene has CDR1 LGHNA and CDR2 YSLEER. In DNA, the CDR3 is TGCGCCAGCAGCCAAGATATGGGACAGAATTCCGGAAACACCATATATTTT. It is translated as CASSQDMGQNSGNTIYF.

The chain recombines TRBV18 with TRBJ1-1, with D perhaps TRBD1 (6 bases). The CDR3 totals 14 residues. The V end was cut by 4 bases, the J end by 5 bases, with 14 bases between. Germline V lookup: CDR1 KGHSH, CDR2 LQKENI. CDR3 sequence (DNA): TGTGCCAGCTCACGGGAGGGGGTTGGAACTGAAGCTTTCTTT. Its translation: CASSREGVGTEAFF.

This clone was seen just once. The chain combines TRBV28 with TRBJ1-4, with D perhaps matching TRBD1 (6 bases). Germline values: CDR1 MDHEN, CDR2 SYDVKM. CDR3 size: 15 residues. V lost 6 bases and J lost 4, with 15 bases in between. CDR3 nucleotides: TGTGCCAGCAGACTCGAGGACAGTTTTAATGAAAAACTGTTTTTT. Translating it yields CASRLEDSFNEKLFF. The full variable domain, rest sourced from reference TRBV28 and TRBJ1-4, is DVKVTQSSRYLVKRTGEKVFLECVQDMDHENMFWYRQDPGLGLRLIYFSYDVKMKEKGDIPEGYSVSREKKERFSLILESASTNQTSMYLCASRLEDSFNEKLFFGSGTQLSVL.

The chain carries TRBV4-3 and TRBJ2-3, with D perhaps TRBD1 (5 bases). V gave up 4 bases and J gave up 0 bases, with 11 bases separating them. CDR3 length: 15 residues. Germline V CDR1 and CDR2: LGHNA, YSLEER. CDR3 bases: TGCGCCAGCAGCCTAGAAGACAGTAGCACAGATACGCAGTATTTT. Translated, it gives CASSLEDSSTDTQYF.

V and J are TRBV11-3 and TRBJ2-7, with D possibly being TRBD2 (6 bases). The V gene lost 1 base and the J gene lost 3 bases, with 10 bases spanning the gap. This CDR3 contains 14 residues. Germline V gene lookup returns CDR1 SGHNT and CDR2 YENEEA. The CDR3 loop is CASSLGTGGYEQYF. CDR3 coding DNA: TGTGCCAGCAGCTTAGGTACCGGGGGCTACGAGCAGTACTTC.

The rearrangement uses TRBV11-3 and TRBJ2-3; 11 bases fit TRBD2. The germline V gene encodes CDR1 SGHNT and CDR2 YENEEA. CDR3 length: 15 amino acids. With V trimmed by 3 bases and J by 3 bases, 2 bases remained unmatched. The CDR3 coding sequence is TGTGCCAGCAGCTTGCTAGCGGGAGGAACAGATACGCAGTATTTT. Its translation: CASSLLAGGTDTQYF.

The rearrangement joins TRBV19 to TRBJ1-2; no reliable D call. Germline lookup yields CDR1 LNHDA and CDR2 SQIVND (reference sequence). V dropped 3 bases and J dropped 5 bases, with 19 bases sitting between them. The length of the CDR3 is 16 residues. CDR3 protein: CASSILRSGRRYGYTF. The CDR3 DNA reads TGTGCCAGTAGTATTTTGCGGTCTGGGAGGAGATATGGCTACACCTTC.

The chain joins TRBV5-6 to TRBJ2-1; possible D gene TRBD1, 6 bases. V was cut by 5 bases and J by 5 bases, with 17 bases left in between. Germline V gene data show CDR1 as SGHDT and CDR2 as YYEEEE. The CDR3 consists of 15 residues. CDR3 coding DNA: TGTGCCAGCAGTACGATTTGGACAGTACACAATGAGCAGTTCTTC. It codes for CASSTIWTVHNEQFF.

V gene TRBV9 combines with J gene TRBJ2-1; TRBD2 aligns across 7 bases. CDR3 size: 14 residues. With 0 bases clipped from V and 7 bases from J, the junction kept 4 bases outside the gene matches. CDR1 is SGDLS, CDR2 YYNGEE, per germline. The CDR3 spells CASSVEVAGNEQFF. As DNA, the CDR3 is TGTGCCAGCAGCGTAGAAGTAGCGGGTAATGAGCAGTTCTTC.

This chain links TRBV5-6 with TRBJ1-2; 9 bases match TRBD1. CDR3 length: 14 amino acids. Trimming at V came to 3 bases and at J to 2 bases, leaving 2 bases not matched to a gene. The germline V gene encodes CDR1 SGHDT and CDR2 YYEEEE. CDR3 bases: TGTGCCAGCAGCTGGGACAGGGCGAACTATGGCTACACCTTC. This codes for CASSWDRANYGYTF. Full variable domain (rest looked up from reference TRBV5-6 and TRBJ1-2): DAGVTQSPTHLIKTRGQQVTLRCSPKSGHDTVSWYQQALGQGPQFIFQYYEEEERQRGNFPDRFSGHQFPNYSSELNVNALLLGDSALYLCASSWDRANYGYTFGSGTRLTVV.

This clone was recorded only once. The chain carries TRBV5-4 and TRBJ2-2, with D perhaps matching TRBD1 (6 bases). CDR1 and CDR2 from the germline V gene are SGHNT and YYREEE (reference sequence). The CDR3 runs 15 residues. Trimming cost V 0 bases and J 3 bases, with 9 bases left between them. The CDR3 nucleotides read TGTGCCAGCAGCTTGGTACAGGGTGACACCGGGGAGCTGTTTTTT. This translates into CASSLVQGDTGELFF.

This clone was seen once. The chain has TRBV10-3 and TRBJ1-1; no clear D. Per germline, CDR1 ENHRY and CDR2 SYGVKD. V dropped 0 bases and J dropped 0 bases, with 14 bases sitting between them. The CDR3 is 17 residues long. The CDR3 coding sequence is TGTGCCATCAGTGAGTCAGTTATCGGAGATATGAACACTGAAGCTTTCTTT. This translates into CAISESVIGDMNTEAFF.

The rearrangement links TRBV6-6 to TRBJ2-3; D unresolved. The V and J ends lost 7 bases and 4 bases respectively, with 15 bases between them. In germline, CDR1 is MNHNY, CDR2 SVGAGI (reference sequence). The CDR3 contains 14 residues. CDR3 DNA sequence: TGTGCCAGCAAACCCGCTAGTCCCGCAGATACGCAGTATTTT. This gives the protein CASKPASPADTQYF.

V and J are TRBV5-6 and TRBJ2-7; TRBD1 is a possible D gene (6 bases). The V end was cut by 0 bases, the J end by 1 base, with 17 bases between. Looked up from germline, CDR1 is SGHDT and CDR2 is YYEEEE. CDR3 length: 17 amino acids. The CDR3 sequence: CASSLAPHITGSYEQYF. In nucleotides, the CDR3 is TGTGCCAGCAGCTTGGCGCCGCATATCACAGGGTCCTACGAGCAGTACTTC.

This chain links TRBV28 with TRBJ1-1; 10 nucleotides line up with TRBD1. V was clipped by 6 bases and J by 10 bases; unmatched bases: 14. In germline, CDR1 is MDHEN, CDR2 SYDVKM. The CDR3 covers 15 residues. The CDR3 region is CASSSYTRDRGLAFF. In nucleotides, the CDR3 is TGTGCCAGCAGCTCATACACCCGGGACAGGGGTTTAGCTTTCTTT.

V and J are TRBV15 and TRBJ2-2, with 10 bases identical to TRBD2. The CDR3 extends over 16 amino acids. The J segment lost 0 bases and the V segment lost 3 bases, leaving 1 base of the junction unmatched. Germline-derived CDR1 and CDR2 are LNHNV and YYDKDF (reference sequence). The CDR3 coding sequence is TGTGCCACCAGCAGTGGACTAGCGGCGAACACCGGGGAGCTGTTTTTT. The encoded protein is CATSSGLAANTGELFF. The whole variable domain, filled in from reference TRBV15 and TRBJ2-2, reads DAMVIQNPRYQVTQFGKPVTLSCSQTLNHNVMYWYQQKSSQAPKLLFHYYDKDFNNEADTPDNFQSRRPNTSFCFLDIRSPGLGDTAMYLCATSSGLAANTGELFFGEGSRLTVL.

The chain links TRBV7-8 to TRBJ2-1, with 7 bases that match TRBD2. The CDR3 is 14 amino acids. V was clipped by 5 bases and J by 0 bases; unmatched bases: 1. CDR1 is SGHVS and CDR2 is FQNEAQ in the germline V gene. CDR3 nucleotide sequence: TGTGCCAGCAGCGGGGGGGACTCCTACAATGAGCAGTTCTTC. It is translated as CASSGGDSYNEQFF.

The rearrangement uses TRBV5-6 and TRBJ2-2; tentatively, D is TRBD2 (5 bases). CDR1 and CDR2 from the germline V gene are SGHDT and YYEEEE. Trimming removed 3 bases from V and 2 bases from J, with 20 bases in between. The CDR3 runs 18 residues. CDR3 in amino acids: CASSSPLRLAANTGELFF. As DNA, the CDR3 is TGTGCCAGCAGCTCTCCCCTGCGGCTAGCTGCTAACACCGGGGAGCTGTTTTTT.

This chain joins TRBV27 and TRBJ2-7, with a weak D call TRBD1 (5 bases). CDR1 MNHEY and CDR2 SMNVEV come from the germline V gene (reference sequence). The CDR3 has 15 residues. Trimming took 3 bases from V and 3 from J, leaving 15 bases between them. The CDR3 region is CASSFSQGSLYEQYF. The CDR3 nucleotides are TGTGCCAGCAGTTTCTCCCAGGGAAGCCTCTACGAGCAGTACTTC.

CDR3 sequence (DNA): TGTGCCCGCTCCGGGACTCAGGAAGGAGGGACCCAGTACTTC. This gives the protein CARSGTQEGGTQYF. The chain carries TRBV30 and TRBJ2-5, with D perhaps TRBD2 (6 bases). The CDR3 has 14 residues. Germline CDR1 and CDR2: GTSNPN and SVGIG (reference sequence). The V gene lost 8 bases and the J gene lost 7 bases, with 23 bases spanning the gap.

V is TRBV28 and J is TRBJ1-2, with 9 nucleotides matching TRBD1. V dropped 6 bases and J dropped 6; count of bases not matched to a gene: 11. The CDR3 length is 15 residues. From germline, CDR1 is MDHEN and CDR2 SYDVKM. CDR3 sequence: CASRPITGGGHGYTF. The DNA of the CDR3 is TGTGCCAGCAGACCCATAACAGGGGGCGGGCATGGCTACACCTTC.

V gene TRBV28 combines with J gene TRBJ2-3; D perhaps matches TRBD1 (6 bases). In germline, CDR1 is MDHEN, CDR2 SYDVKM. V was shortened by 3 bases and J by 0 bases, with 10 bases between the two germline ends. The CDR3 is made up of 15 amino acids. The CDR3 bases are TGTGCCAGCAGTTTGCGTCAGGGGAGCACAGATACGCAGTATTTT. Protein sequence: CASSLRQGSTDTQYF.

The DNA of the CDR3 is TGTGCCAGCAGCCCTCAGGGTTGGGTCACCGCGAATTCACCCCTCCACTTT. Encoded protein: CASSPQGWVTANSPLHF. The chain links TRBV11-2 to TRBJ1-6, with D possibly matching TRBD1 (5 bases). CDR3 length equals 17 residues. Germline V gives CDR1 SGHAT, CDR2 FQNNGV. Between the trimmed V and J ends, which lost 5 bases and 7 bases, there was a span of 21 bases.

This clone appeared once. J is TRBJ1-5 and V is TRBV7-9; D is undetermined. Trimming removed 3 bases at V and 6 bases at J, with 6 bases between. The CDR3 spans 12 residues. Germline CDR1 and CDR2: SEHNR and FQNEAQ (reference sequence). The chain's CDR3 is CASSLMSQPQHF. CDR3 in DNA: TGTGCCAGCAGCTTGATGAGTCAGCCCCAGCATTTT. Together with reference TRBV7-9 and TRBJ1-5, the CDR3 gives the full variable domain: DTGVSQNPRHKITKRGQNVTFRCDPISEHNRLYWYRQTLGQGPEFLTYFQNEAQLEKSRLLSDRFSAERPKGSFSTLEIQRTEQGDSAMYLCASSLMSQPQHFGDGTRLSIL.

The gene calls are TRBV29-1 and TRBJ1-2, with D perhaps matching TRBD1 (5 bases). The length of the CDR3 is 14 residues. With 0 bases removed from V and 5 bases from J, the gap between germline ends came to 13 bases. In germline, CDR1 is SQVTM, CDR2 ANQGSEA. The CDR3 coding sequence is TGCAGCGTTGAAGATTTTGGGGGAGGGTATGGCTACACCTTC. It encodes CSVEDFGGGYGYTF.